The 13 T cell receptor beta chains in this list originate from one sample, sequenced in a study of blood T cell repertoires in COVID-19. Sequencing used immunoSEQ multiplex PCR; TCRdb keeps in-frame clones, though not all of them. The data hold 90,000 to 100,000 clones, with about 89% observed a single time. The specimen was peripheral blood. These receptors all stem from a man aged 50-59 years with acute or convalescent COVID-19.

This chain links TRBV5-1 with TRBJ2-7; D remains ambiguous. The germline CDR1 and CDR2 sequences are SGHRS and YFSETQ. CDR3 length equals 12 residues. Trimming left V 0 bases short and J 12 bases short, with 13 bases between. CDR3 amino acids: CASSLDWSSRYF. In DNA form, the CDR3 reads TGCGCCAGCAGCTTGGATTGGTCTAGTCGGTACTTC.

This chain joins TRBV19 and TRBJ1-6, with no clear D. The V end was cut by 10 bases, the J end by 12 bases, with 19 bases between. The CDR3 is 13 residues long. Germline CDR1 and CDR2: LNHDA and SQIVND (reference sequence). CDR3 amino acids: CATAEGVKKPLHF. Written as DNA, the CDR3 is TGTGCCACCGCCGAAGGAGTCAAGAAACCCCTCCACTTT.

J is TRBJ2-5 and V is TRBV12-5, with D maybe TRBD2 (5 bases). CDR3 length: 13 amino acids. CDR1 LGHNT and CDR2 FRNRAP come from the germline V gene. V was cut by 5 bases and J by 5 bases, with 12 bases left in between. The CDR3 loop reads CASGLSSWETQYF. CDR3 coding DNA: TGTGCTAGTGGTCTCTCTAGCTGGGAGACCCAGTACTTC. Together with reference TRBV12-5 and TRBJ2-5, the CDR3 gives the full variable domain: DARVTQTPRHKVTEMGQEVTMRCQPILGHNTVFWYRQTMMQGLELLAYFRNRAPLDDSGMPKDRFSAEMPDATLATLKIQPSEPRDSAVYFCASGLSSWETQYFGPGTRLLVL.

This clone was observed a few times. V and J are TRBV19 and TRBJ1-5; D remains ambiguous. The CDR3 runs to 13 residues. CDR1 LNHDA and CDR2 SQIVND come from the germline V gene (reference sequence). V dropped 0 bases and J dropped 7 bases, with 7 bases sitting between them. CDR3 loop: CASSIDRGQPQHF. In DNA, the CDR3 is TGTGCCAGTAGTATAGATCGCGGACAGCCCCAGCATTTT. Supplemented by reference TRBV19 and TRBJ1-5, the full variable domain reads DGGITQSPKYLFRKEGQNVTLSCEQNLNHDAMYWYRQDPGQGLRLIYYSQIVNDFQKGDIAEGYSVSREKKESFPLTVTSAQKNPTAFYLCASSIDRGQPQHFGDGTRLSIL.

This chain joins TRBV27 and TRBJ2-2, with 8 bases matching TRBD2. Per the germline V gene, CDR1 is MNHEY and CDR2 is SMNVEV (reference sequence). V lost 4 bases to trimming and J lost 2 bases; unmatched junction nucleotides: 3. This CDR3 is 15 amino acids long. In nucleotides, the CDR3 is TGTGCCAGCAGTTCACTAGCGGAAAACACCGGGGAGCTGTTTTTT. It yields the protein CASSSLAENTGELFF.

This chain links TRBV4-1 with TRBJ2-1; a weak D match, TRBD2 (5 bases). Looked up from germline, CDR1 is MGHRA and CDR2 is YSYEKL. CDR3 length: 17 residues. V was cut by 0 bases and J by 2 bases, with 14 bases left in between. The DNA for the CDR3 is TGCGCCAGCAGCCAAGAAGAGGGAACTGGGACCTACAATGAGCAGTTCTTC. This codes for CASSQEEGTGTYNEQFF.

The CDR3 sequence is CASSKITGRNTEAFF. The DNA for the CDR3 is TGTGCCAGCAGCAAGATAACGGGTCGGAACACTGAAGCTTTCTTT. The chain carries TRBV21-1 and TRBJ1-1. TRBV21-1 is deemed a pseudogene. This CDR3 comprises 15 residues.

Here the CDR3 DNA reads TGCGCCAGCAGCTTCCCAGGAAATACTGAAGCTTTCTTT. As protein: CASSFPGNTEAFF. This chain connects TRBV5-1 to TRBJ1-1; D is undetermined. The CDR3 contains 13 residues. The germline V gene has CDR1 SGHRS and CDR2 YFSETQ. The V and J ends lost 2 bases and 5 bases respectively, with 10 bases between them.

V gene TRBV2 combines with J gene TRBJ1-5; 7 nucleotides align to TRBD1. The V and J ends lost 6 bases and 0 bases, in that order; junction bases with no gene match: 5. The length of the CDR3 is 15 residues. Germline V lookup: CDR1 SNHLY, CDR2 FYNNEI. CDR3 DNA sequence: TGTGCCAGCAGGGACGACAGGGTTAGCAATCAGCCCCAGCATTTT. Its protein is CASRDDRVSNQPQHF.

The genes are TRBV4-1 and TRBJ2-3; TRBD2 might be the D (5 bases). CDR1 MGHRA and CDR2 YSYEKL come from the germline V gene. Trimming pared 3 bases from V and 0 bases from J, leaving 13 bases between. The CDR3 spans 16 residues. The DNA for the CDR3 is TGCGCCAGCAGCCACACCCCGGGGTCTAGCACAGATACGCAGTATTTT. Protein product: CASSHTPGSSTDTQYF.

This chain connects TRBV2 to TRBJ1-4, with D perhaps TRBD1 (5 bases). This CDR3 is 13 amino acids long. Germline V gives CDR1 SNHLY, CDR2 FYNNEI. V gave up 10 bases and J gave up 6 bases, with 15 bases separating them. The CDR3: CANRPGVHEKLFF. CDR3 in DNA: TGTGCCAACCGGCCGGGGGTTCATGAAAAACTGTTTTTT.

The chain is built from TRBV18 and TRBJ2-1, with D uncertain. V lost 2 bases, J lost 0 bases, and 11 bases lay in between. Germline values: CDR1 KGHSH, CDR2 LQKENI. The CDR3 consists of 16 residues. The CDR3: CASSPFPGGSYNEQFF. CDR3 sequence (DNA): TGTGCCAGCTCACCATTTCCTGGCGGCTCCTACAATGAGCAGTTCTTC.

The rearrangement uses TRBV10-2 and TRBJ2-7, with D hard to call. Germline values: CDR1 WSHSY, CDR2 SAAADI. V dropped 5 bases and J dropped 2 bases, with 7 bases sitting between them. The CDR3 length is 12 residues. CDR3 DNA: TGCGCCAGCAGTTTGCGCGCCTACGAGCAGTACTTC. Its protein is CASSLRAYEQYF.